This T cell receptor beta chain emerged from a study of blood T cells in healthy people across ages. The V gene's germline CDR1 is SGHTA and CDR2 FQGTGA. V shed 5 bases and J 5 bases; nucleotides not matched to a gene: 11. This CDR3 contains 16 residues. Donors were healthy Caucasian individuals from Russia aged roughly 6 to 100. This clonotype appeared a few times. Its matching antigen is unknown. For the second PCR, which ran for about 7 to 11 cycles, a sample-barcoded 5' primer and a J-beta primer mix were used. There were at least 2.5 million CDR3-containing paired-end reads obtained from each sample. Each CDR3 protein is one row after TCRdb ran MiXCR on the 5' RACE reads. This table holds approximately 800,000 distinct CDR3 sequences, around half found once. Study-wide results and limits: Compared with aged donors, long-lived donors showed fewer expanded clones, suggesting selection. Researchers deemed the diversity estimates from one million T cells underestimates.

The chain joins TRBV7-3 to TRBJ2-1; 8 nucleotides agree with TRBD1. This TCR was sampled from an elderly man in good health. The specimen sequenced was blood. The CDR3 region is CASSPPSTGVNNEQFF. CDR3 nucleotides: TGTGCCAGCAGCCCGCCTTCGACAGGGGTGAACAATGAGCAGTTCTTC.